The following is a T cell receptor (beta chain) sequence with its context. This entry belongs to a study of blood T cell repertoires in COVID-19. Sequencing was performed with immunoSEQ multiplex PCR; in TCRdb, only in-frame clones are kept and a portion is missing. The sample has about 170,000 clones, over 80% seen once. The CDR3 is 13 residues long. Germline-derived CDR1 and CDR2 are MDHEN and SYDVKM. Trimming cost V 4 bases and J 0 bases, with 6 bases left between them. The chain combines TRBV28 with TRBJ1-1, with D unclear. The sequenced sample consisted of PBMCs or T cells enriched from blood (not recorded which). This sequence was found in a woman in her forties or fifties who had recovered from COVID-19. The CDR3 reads CASSSVLNTEAFF. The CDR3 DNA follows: TGTGCCAGCAGTTCGGTGTTGAACACTGAAGCTTTCTTT.